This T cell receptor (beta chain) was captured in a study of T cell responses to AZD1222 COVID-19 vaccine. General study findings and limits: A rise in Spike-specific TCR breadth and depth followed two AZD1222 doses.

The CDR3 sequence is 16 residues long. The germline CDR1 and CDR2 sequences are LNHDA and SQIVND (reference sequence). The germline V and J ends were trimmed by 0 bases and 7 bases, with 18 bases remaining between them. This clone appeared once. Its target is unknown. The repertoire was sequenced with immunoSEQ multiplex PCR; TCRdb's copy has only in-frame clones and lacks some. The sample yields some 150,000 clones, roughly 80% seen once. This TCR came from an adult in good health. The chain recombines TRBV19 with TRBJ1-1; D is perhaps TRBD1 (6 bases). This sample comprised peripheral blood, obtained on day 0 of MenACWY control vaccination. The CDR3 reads CASSIDLAALGGEAFF. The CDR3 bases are TGTGCCAGTAGTATAGATCTCGCCGCCCTAGGGGGTGAAGCTTTCTTT.